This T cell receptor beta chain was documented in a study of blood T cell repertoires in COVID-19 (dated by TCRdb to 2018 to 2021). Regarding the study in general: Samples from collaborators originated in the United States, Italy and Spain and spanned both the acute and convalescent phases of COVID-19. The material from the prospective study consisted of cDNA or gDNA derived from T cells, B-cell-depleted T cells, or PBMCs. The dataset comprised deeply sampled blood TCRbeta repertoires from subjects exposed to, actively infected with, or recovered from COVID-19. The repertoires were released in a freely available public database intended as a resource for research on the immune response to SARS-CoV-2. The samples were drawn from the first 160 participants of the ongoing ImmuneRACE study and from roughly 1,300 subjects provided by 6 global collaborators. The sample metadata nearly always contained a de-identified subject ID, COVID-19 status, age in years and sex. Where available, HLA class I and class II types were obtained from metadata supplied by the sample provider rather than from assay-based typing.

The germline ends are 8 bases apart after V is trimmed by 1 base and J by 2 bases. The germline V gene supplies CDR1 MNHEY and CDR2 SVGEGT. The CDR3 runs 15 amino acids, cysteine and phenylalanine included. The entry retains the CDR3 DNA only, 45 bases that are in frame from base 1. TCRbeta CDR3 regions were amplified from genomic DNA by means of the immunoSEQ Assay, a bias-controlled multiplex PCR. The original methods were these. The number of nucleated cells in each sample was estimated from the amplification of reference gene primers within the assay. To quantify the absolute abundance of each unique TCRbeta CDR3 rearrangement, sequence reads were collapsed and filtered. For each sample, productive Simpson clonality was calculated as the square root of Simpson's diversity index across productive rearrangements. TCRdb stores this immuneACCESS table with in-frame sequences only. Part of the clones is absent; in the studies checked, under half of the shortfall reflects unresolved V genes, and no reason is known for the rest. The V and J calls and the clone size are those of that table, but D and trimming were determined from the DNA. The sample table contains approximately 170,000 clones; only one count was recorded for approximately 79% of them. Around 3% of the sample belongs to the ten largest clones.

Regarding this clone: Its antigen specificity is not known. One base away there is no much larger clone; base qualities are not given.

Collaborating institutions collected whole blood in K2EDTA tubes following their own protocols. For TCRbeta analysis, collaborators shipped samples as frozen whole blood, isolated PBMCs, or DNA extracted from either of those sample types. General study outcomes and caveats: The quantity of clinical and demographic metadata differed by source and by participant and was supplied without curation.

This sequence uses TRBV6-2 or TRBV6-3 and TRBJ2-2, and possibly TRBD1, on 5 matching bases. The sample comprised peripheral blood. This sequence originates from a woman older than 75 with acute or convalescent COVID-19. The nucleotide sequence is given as TGTGCCAGCAGTTACTTAGACAGAAACACCGGGGAGCTGTTTTTT. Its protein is CASSYLDRNTGELFF.